Presented here are 13 T cell receptor beta chains from one specimen sequenced in a study of blood T cells in healthy people across ages. The use of a sample-barcoded 5' primer and a J-beta primer mix characterized a second PCR of about 7 to 12 cycles. TCRdb used MiXCR to reprocess the 5' RACE reads, holding one entry per CDR3 protein. The data contain some 760,000 distinct CDR3 sequences, approximately 25% of them seen just once; the ten biggest clones take up around 9.2%. This sample also appeared in a second study, on T cells of mothers and their children.

Input material: blood. The receptors were gathered from a boy aged 5 to 17 in good health.

This clonotype was found a few times. The chain carries TRBV28 and TRBJ2-1; D unresolved. CDR1 and CDR2 (germline): MDHEN, SYDVKM. The CDR3 has 16 amino acids. The V end was cut by 6 bases, the J end by 0 bases, with 15 bases between. CDR3 residues: CASRNGRKSSYNEQFF. DNA of the CDR3: TGTGCCAGCAGGAACGGGCGGAAGAGCTCCTACAATGAGCAGTTCTTC. Together with reference TRBV28 and TRBJ2-1, the CDR3 gives the full variable domain: DVKVTQSSRYLVKRTGEKVFLECVQDMDHENMFWYRQDPGLGLRLIYFSYDVKMKEKGDIPEGYSVSREKKERFSLILESASTNQTSMYLCASRNGRKSSYNEQFFGPGTRLTVL.

The rearrangement links TRBV7-2 to TRBJ1-1; D gene unclear. The length of the CDR3 is 13 residues. V was cut by 0 bases and J by 7 bases, with 9 bases left in between. The germline V gene has CDR1 SGHTA and CDR2 FQGNSA. The CDR3 region has the DNA TGTGCCAGCAGCTTAGCGTGGCCAGATGAAGCTTTCTTT. Amino acids: CASSLAWPDEAFF. The whole variable domain, remainder taken from reference TRBV7-2 and TRBJ1-1, is GAGVSQSPSNKVTEKGKDVELRCDPISGHTALYWYRQSLGQGLEFLIYFQGNSAPDKSGLPSDRFSAERTGGSVSTLTIQRTQQEDSAVYLCASSLAWPDEAFFGQGTRLTVV.

Comments on this clonotype: The junction shows a germline mismatch at one end, possibly a read error. This chain links TRBV4-2 with TRBJ2-5, with 8 nucleotides matching TRBD1. CDR3 size: 15 residues. The germline V gene encodes CDR1 LGHNA and CDR2 YNFKEQ. Here the CDR3 reads CASSQERTGREAQYF. For the CDR3, the DNA is TGTGCCAGCAGCCAAGAAAGGACAGGGCGAGAGGCCCAGTACTTC.

This clonotype was seen repeatedly, ten times or more. The rearrangement links TRBV20-1 to TRBJ1-4, with TRBD1 as a possible D gene (6 bases). The CDR3 spans 14 residues. Trimming took 5 bases from V and 4 from J, leaving 14 bases between them. The germline gives CDR1 DFQATT, CDR2 SNEGSKA (reference sequence). CDR3 nucleotides: TGCAGTGCTGTTGGGGGGGGCTTTAATGAAAAACTGTTTTTT. This gives the protein CSAVGGGFNEKLFF.

A few counts support this clonotype. The V and J genes are TRBV15 and TRBJ2-3; no definite D call. In germline, CDR1 is LNHNV, CDR2 YYDKDF (reference sequence). With 0 bases removed from V and 4 bases from J, the gap between germline ends came to 17 bases. This CDR3 is 17 amino acids long. Here the CDR3 DNA reads TGTGCCACCAGCAGAGATCCCGGCTTCTCCATAGCAGATACGCAGTATTTT. This gives the protein CATSRDPGFSIADTQYF. The full variable domain, in which reference TRBV15 and TRBJ2-3 provide the parts outside the CDR3, is DAMVIQNPRYQVTQFGKPVTLSCSQTLNHNVMYWYQQKSSQAPKLLFHYYDKDFNNEADTPDNFQSRRPNTSFCFLDIRSPGLGDTAMYLCATSRDPGFSIADTQYFGPGTRLTVL.

This clonotype has only a few counts. V and J are TRBV12-3 or TRBV12-4 and TRBJ2-7; D gene unclear. V was clipped by 6 bases and J by 2 bases, with 11 bases between them. The CDR3 is 13 amino acids. The DNA of the CDR3 is TGTGCCAGCAGGATGGGCGGAGCCTACGAGCAGTACTTC. It codes for CASRMGGAYEQYF.

There are a few counts of this clonotype. The gene calls are TRBV7-2 and TRBJ2-1; TRBD2 matches at 8 bases. The CDR3 spans 16 residues. Germline-derived CDR1 and CDR2 are SGHTA and FQGNSA. The V and J ends lost 0 bases and 2 bases, in that order; junction bases with no gene match: 3. The CDR3 is CASSLASGSTYNEQFF. Written as DNA, the CDR3 is TGTGCCAGCAGCTTAGCGAGCGGGAGCACCTACAATGAGCAGTTCTTC.

The chain is built from TRBV7-8 and TRBJ1-1, with 7 bases aligning to TRBD1. The CDR3 has 17 residues. The germline CDR1 and CDR2 sequences are SGHVS and FQNEAQ. V dropped 7 bases and J dropped 1; count of bases not matched to a gene: 15. CDR3: CASIFTRDRPRNTEAFF. CDR3 nucleotide sequence: TGTGCCAGCATCTTTACCCGGGACAGACCTAGGAACACTGAAGCTTTCTTT.

The rearrangement uses TRBV11-2 and TRBJ2-6; TRBD1 or TRBD2 may be the D gene (5 bases each). CDR1 is SGHAT, CDR2 FQNNGV, per germline. Trimming cost V 4 bases and J 0 bases, with 16 bases left between them. The CDR3 covers 18 residues. The CDR3 reads CASSSFPGPFSGANVLTF. In DNA, the CDR3 is TGTGCCAGCAGCTCCTTTCCGGGACCGTTCTCTGGGGCCAACGTCCTGACTTTC.

This clonotype appeared a few times. The rearrangement uses TRBV11-2 and TRBJ2-3; TRBD2 aligns across 12 bases. The CDR3 loop spans 14 amino acids. Looked up from germline, CDR1 is SGHAT and CDR2 is FQNNGV. V was clipped by 4 bases and J by 6 bases; unmatched bases: 2. The CDR3 loop reads CASSSGLAGDTQYF. In nucleotides, the CDR3 is TGTGCCAGCAGCTCGGGACTAGCGGGTGATACGCAGTATTTT.

This chain connects TRBV6-5 to TRBJ2-1; TRBD1 is a possible D gene (6 bases). The assigned J gene may be wrong: the sequence end matches TRBJ2-7 better. The length of the CDR3 is 13 residues. Per germline, CDR1 MNHEY and CDR2 SVGAGI. For the CDR3, the DNA is TGTGCCAGCATCGCCGGGACAAGTGACGAGCAGTACTTC. Encoded protein: CASIAGTSDEQYF.

In this sample, this clonotype turned up a few times. The CDR3 DNA sequence: TGCAGCGCCCAGGCAAATAGCGGGTACAATGAGCAGTTCTTC. This encodes CSAQANSGYNEQFF. The V call is TRBV29-1, the J call TRBJ2-5; 7 nucleotides line up with TRBD2. The J call may be wrong; the DNA end is better matched by TRBJ2-1. The CDR3 sequence is 14 residues long. The germline CDR1 and CDR2 sequences are SQVTM and ANQGSEA.

A few counts support this clonotype. This CDR3 is CASSQGELTVYEQYF. DNA for the CDR3: TGCGCCAGCAGCCAGGGGGAATTAACAGTCTACGAGCAGTACTTC. V and J are TRBV4-1 and TRBJ2-5; D tentatively reads TRBD1 or TRBD2 (5 bases each). Gene TRBJ2-7 matches the end of the DNA better, so the J call may be wrong. This CDR3 is built from 15 residues. Per germline, CDR1 MGHRA and CDR2 YSYEKL.